This T cell receptor beta chain was recovered during a study of post-analysis software for immune sequencing data (dated by TCRdb to between 2014 and 2016). For context, the study as a whole: The recorded disease courses included relapsing-remitting, secondary progressive and progressive-relapsing multiple sclerosis, and some patients had no subtype annotation. The patient repertoires were set against about 12 previously published healthy control repertoires from donors whose ages ranged from about 6 to 27 years. A subset of samples was prepared in parallel using single-end sample barcoding, then pooled and co-amplified after Illumina adapter ligation.

The method behind the library was PCR. These reads were obtained on an Illumina HiSeq 2500. To reduce PCR and sequencing biases, unique molecular identifiers were built into the TCR beta cDNA libraries. Per 1 to 10 million input T cells, approximately 500,000 cDNA molecules were obtained, such that each molecule approximated one T cell. The patient libraries were prepared and sequenced with the same protocol used for the earlier healthy control dataset. Samples belonging to the same batch were prepared together, multiplexed and sequenced on a shared HiSeq lane. Per the authors' processing: MIGEC handled the raw barcoded reads, throwing out single-read molecular identifier groups before consensus assembly and CDR3 extraction. VDJtools was used for post-analysis of the clonotype tables, with diversity normalized by down-sampling every dataset to the smallest sample size. To correct batch-related cross-sample contamination, repertoire overlap clustering matched CDR3 amino acid sequences but not nucleotide sequences. TCRdb passed the public sequencing reads through fastp at Q25 and MiXCR, retaining productive beta sequences. Merged by CDR3 protein, the rows form single entries marked with the most common genes and DNA. The V and J calls here are based on TCRdb, not the publication. The sample table holds more than 350,000 distinct CDR3 sequences, of which more than 30% were seen once. In total, the top ten clones hold 6.5% to 8% of the sample.

To demonstrate the VDJtools post-analysis software, the study profiled TCR beta repertoires from the peripheral blood of about 13 young patients with multiple sclerosis. The multiple sclerosis patients were children and adolescents ranging in age from 6 to 15 years. From cysteine to phenylalanine, the CDR3 is 13 amino acids long. Left in the record is the CDR3 DNA by itself, 39 bases read in frame from the first base. Relative to germline, V is missing 6 bases and J is missing 8 bases, with 9 bases of the junction outside any gene match. Broad study findings and their caveats: The control group was slightly older than the multiple sclerosis patient group. Significantly higher frequencies in patients than in controls were found for several TRBV segments, including TRBV5-6, TRBV5-1 and TRBV20-1. Direct clustering with F measure showed strong co-clustering of samples prepared in the same batch, prompting a batch-effect correction. Significantly lower normalized Chao1 diversity was found in multiple sclerosis patients than in controls, suggesting substantial peripheral T-cell clonal expansion.

This clonotype was observed a few times. Its binding antigen is unknown. There are no base qualities to consult, and no much larger clone falls within one base. The sample was blood. This sequence was found in a girl under 10 years old with multiple sclerosis. The chain employs TRBV12-3 or TRBV12-4 and TRBJ1-2; the junction holds 7 bases that match TRBD1. The DNA is as follows: TGTGCCAGCAGCCTTGGACAGGCCCCCGGCTACACCTTC. Its coded protein is CASSLGQAPGYTF.